This T cell receptor (beta chain) appears in the sequencing data of a study of radiation and T cells in renal cell carcinoma. The overall study: Nephrectomy followed 15 Gy stereotactic body radiation by 4 weeks. Study-wide points: Pretreatment tumor biopsies were lacking, so baseline clonotypes are unknown.

In regard to this clone: Its antigen is not identified.

Time point indicated: blood 2 weeks post-SBRT. Sample treatment: 15 Gy SBRT to primary tumor, nephrectomy 4 weeks later. After SBRT, blood was collected at 2 and 4 weeks, plus baseline. Clear cell pathology was present in this patient's renal cell carcinoma. This table comes from immunoSEQ multiplex PCR, and its TCRdb copy is limited to in-frame clones, with some not included. This sample has 95,000 to 150,000 clones; around 85% occur once, and the top ten carry approximately 6.3%. The CDR3 contains 14 residues. The ends were cut back, 4 bases at V and 2 bases at J, with 13 bases in the middle. Germline loops: CDR1 SGHRS, CDR2 YFSETQ.

The V and J genes are TRBV5-1 and TRBJ2-7; a weak D match, TRBD1 (6 bases). The source of this sequence is a man aged 50 to 60 with renal cell carcinoma. The sequenced sample was blood, obtained from a patient whose treatment included radiotherapy and nephrectomy. The CDR3 bases are TGCGCCAGCAGCCTGGACAGAGCCACCTACGAGCAGTACTTC. The encoded protein is CASSLDRATYEQYF.